Listed here are 5 T cell receptor beta chains from one sample, sequenced in a study of T-cell memory formation after mild COVID-19. TCRdb independently ran MiXCR on the 5' RACE reads; one entry per CDR3 protein. The repertoire holds 45,000 to 65,000 distinct CDR3 sequences, with 9% to 9.5% as singletons. The sequencing input was PBMCs or a T cell subset sorted from them (not recorded which). The receptors shown here come from a man aged 18 to 30 who had mild COVID-19 (a few samples of this study predate the infection). Cell type and time point are not known.

This clonotype came up a few times. This chain connects TRBV5-6 to TRBJ1-2; 7 positions match TRBD1. CDR1 and CDR2 from the germline V gene are SGHDT and YYEEEE. The CDR3 extends over 16 amino acids. After removal of 4 bases from V and 8 bases from J, the junction contained 17 bases not matched to a gene. The CDR3: CASSLGIRDSRTGYTF. The DNA of the CDR3 is TGTGCCAGCAGCCTAGGAATCCGGGACAGCCGGACCGGCTACACCTTC.

This clonotype has a handful of counts. This chain links TRBV5-6 with TRBJ2-3; D is perhaps TRBD1 (5 bases). Trimming removed 0 bases at V and 10 bases at J, with 9 bases between. This CDR3 contains 12 residues. Germline CDR1 reads SGHDT; CDR2 reads YYEEEE. CDR3 coding DNA: TGTGCCAGCAGCTTGGCCAGGGCAGCGCAGTATTTT. Amino acid sequence: CASSLARAAQYF. The whole variable domain, filled in from reference TRBV5-6 and TRBJ2-3, reads DAGVTQSPTHLIKTRGQQVTLRCSPKSGHDTVSWYQQALGQGPQFIFQYYEEEERQRGNFPDRFSGHQFPNYSSELNVNALLLGDSALYLCASSLARAAQYFGPGTRLTVL.

The table lists this clonotype with a few counts. The CDR3 loop reads CASSLEALGSVSTDTQYF. The CDR3 region has the DNA TGCGCCAGCAGCTTGGAGGCCCTTGGGTCTGTTAGCACAGATACGCAGTATTTT. The genes are TRBV5-1 and TRBJ2-3; no clear D. CDR3 length: 18 residues. CDR1 is SGHRS and CDR2 is YFSETQ in the germline V gene. The V end lost 0 bases, the J end lost 0 bases, and 17 bases lay between the germline ends.

The chain recombines TRBV14 with TRBJ2-1; possible D gene TRBD2, 5 bases. CDR1 and CDR2 (germline): SGHDN, FVKESK. The CDR3 covers 12 residues. The V end lost 4 bases, the J end lost 7 bases, and 8 bases lay between the germline ends. CDR3 sequence (DNA): TGTGCCAGCAGCCCGGGAACTAATGAGCAGTTCTTC. As protein: CASSPGTNEQFF.

This rearrangement joins TRBV6-1 to TRBJ1-4; D ambiguous. V lost 8 bases and J lost 0, with 7 bases in between. CDR3 length equals 13 residues. CDR1 is MNHNS and CDR2 is SASEGT in the germline V gene. CDR3 in amino acids: CASRSPTNEKLFF. DNA of the CDR3: TGTGCCAGCCGGTCACCAACTAATGAAAAACTGTTTTTT.